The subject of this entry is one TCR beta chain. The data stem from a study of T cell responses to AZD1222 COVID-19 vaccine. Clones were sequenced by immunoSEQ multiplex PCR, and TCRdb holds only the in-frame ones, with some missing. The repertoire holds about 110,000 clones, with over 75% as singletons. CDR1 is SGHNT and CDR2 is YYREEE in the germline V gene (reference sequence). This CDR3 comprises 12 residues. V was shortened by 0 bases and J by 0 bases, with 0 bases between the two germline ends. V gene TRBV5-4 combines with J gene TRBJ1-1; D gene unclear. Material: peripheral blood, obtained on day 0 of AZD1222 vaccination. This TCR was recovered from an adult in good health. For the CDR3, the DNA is TGTGCCAGCAGCTTGGTGAACACTGAAGCTTTCTTT. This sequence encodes CASSLVNTEAFF.